This T cell receptor (beta chain) was recovered during a study of blood T cell repertoires in COVID-19. J was trimmed by 4 bases and V by 1 base; bases with no gene match: 6. This CDR3 spans 17 amino acids. Germline CDR1 reads SGHNT; CDR2 reads YENEEA. Those who participated ranged in age from roughly 18 to 100 years and resided in 24 US areas. Data came from immunoSEQ multiplex PCR; TCRdb stores just in-frame clones and leaves some out. Of roughly 320,000 clones in the sample, 86% are singletons; the top ten hold about 4%. The sequence derives from a man aged 25-45 years who had recovered from COVID-19. The specimen sequenced was PBMCs or T cells enriched from blood (not recorded which). This rearrangement joins TRBV11-3 to TRBJ2-5; 13 nucleotides line up with TRBD2. The DNA for the CDR3 is TGTGCCAGCAGCTTAGTAACTAGCGGGAGGGGCCGAGAGACCCAGTACTTC. This encodes CASSLVTSGRGRETQYF.